The 14 T cell receptor beta chains given below trace back to one sample, sequenced in a study of cytomegalovirus exposure and HLA in healthy donors. Both 60 Vbeta primers and 13 Jbeta primers went into the PCR. The method was immunoSEQ multiplex PCR; TCRdb's version includes in-frame clones alone and lacks a portion of them. The data hold about 62,000 clones, with about 89% observed a single time. The sequenced sample consisted of PBMCs. The source is a man between 18 and 29 years old in good health and CMV-seronegative.

This chain links TRBV30 with TRBJ2-3; perhaps TRBD2 as D (7 bases). CDR3 length: 15 residues. Germline CDR1 and CDR2: GTSNPN and SVGIG (reference sequence). Here the CDR3 reads CAGDGGPRTVGTQYF. The CDR3 DNA sequence: TGTGCTGGGGACGGGGGGCCTCGCACCGTGGGTACGCAGTATTTT.

The J gene is TRBJ2-5, the V gene TRBV19, with a tentative D call TRBD2 (6 bases). This CDR3 has 15 amino acids. Germline V gene sequence: CDR1 LNHDA, CDR2 SQIVND (reference sequence). Trimming removed 4 bases from V and 4 bases from J, with 16 bases in between. The DNA for the CDR3 is TGTGCCAGTAGTACCGGGACTTCGGCTGGAGAGACCCAGTACTTC. Translating it yields CASSTGTSAGETQYF.

The chain uses TRBV6-4 and TRBJ2-2; 7 bases are a match to TRBD1. This CDR3 is 14 amino acids long. V gave up 4 bases and J gave up 4 bases; unmatched junction bases: 3. Germline V gene sequence: CDR1 MRHNA, CDR2 SNTAGT. The CDR3, as DNA: TGTGCCAGCAGTGCCGCAGGGGGCACCGGGGAGCTGTTTTTT. Protein sequence: CASSAAGGTGELFF.

The chain employs TRBV7-9 and TRBJ2-2, with no clear D. Germline V lookup: CDR1 SEHNR, CDR2 FQNEAQ (reference sequence). V was trimmed by 3 bases and J by 6 bases, leaving 11 bases between them. The CDR3 loop spans 14 amino acids. CDR3 DNA sequence: TGTGCCAGCAGCTTGGCAGTGGAGCCCGGGGAGCTGTTTTTT. Residues: CASSLAVEPGELFF.

The chain carries TRBV2 and TRBJ2-1; the match to TRBD2 covers 9 bases. The CDR3 spans 14 residues. Germline CDR1 and CDR2: SNHLY and FYNNEI. The CDR3 loop reads CAFKGTSRGNEQFF. DNA for the CDR3: TGTGCTTTCAAGGGGACTAGCCGGGGCAATGAGCAGTTCTTC.

The chain employs TRBV7-8 and TRBJ1-5; TRBD1 matches 8 bases. Per germline, CDR1 SGHVS and CDR2 FQNEAQ. The J segment lost 5 bases and the V segment lost 5 bases, leaving 8 bases of the junction unmatched. CDR3 length equals 15 residues. The CDR3 nucleotides are TGTGCCAGCAGCAAAGGATTGACAGGGGATCAGCCCCAGCATTTT. This sequence encodes CASSKGLTGDQPQHF.

The rearrangement links TRBV4-1 to TRBJ2-2, with 10 positions matching TRBD2. This CDR3 contains 18 residues. Germline V gene sequence: CDR1 MGHRA, CDR2 YSYEKL. The V segment lost 0 bases and the J segment 0 bases; nucleotides outside the gene matches: 4. CDR3: CASSQDPSGGANTGELFF. CDR3 bases: TGCGCCAGCAGCCAAGACCCTAGCGGGGGTGCGAACACCGGGGAGCTGTTTTTT.

The chain combines TRBV27 with TRBJ1-1, with a weak D call TRBD1 (6 bases). CDR3 size: 15 residues. Trimming pared 6 bases from V and 5 bases from J, leaving 19 bases between. The germline gives CDR1 MNHEY, CDR2 SMNVEV (reference sequence). CDR3 bases: TGTGCCAGCAGCCGGGGGGCCACGGGAAGGACTGAAGCTTTCTTT. Protein sequence: CASSRGATGRTEAFF.

The J gene is TRBJ2-4, the V gene TRBV6-5; tentatively, D is TRBD1 (6 bases). Germline lookup yields CDR1 MNHEY and CDR2 SVGAGI. The CDR3 sequence is 13 residues long. V lost 10 bases and J 6 bases, leaving 16 bases between the germline ends. The DNA of the CDR3 is TGTGCCACCCGGACAGACGAATTAAACATTCAGTACTTC. This gives the protein CATRTDELNIQYF.

CDR3 loop: CASSLSATLGTGANVLTF. DNA of the CDR3: TGTGCCAGCAGTTTATCGGCCACGCTCGGGACTGGGGCCAACGTCCTGACTTTC. J is TRBJ2-6 and V is TRBV27; tentative D call: TRBD2 (5 bases). V lost 0 bases, J lost 2 bases, and 14 bases lay in between. Germline V lookup: CDR1 MNHEY, CDR2 SMNVEV (reference sequence). This CDR3 has 18 amino acids.

V and J are TRBV6-6 and TRBJ2-2; D is ambiguous. This CDR3 spans 16 amino acids. The V end was cut by 0 bases, the J end by 2 bases, with 10 bases between. Germline V CDR1 and CDR2: MNHNY, SVGAGI (reference sequence). CDR3 in amino acids: CASSYSMAGNTGELFF. The CDR3 nucleotides are TGTGCCAGCAGTTACTCGATGGCAGGAAACACCGGGGAGCTGTTTTTT.

The chain is built from TRBV6-1 and TRBJ2-3; D is ambiguous. The CDR3 runs to 14 residues. Germline V gives CDR1 MNHNS, CDR2 SASEGT. Between the trimmed V and J ends, which lost 1 base and 3 bases, there was a span of 8 bases. The CDR3 here is CASSEVRLTDTQYF. The DNA for the CDR3 is TGTGCCAGCAGTGAAGTGCGGCTGACAGATACGCAGTATTTT.

V is TRBV28 and J is TRBJ2-7, with D tentatively TRBD2 (6 bases). Germline values: CDR1 MDHEN, CDR2 SYDVKM. This CDR3 region has 11 residues. V was trimmed by 4 bases and J by 9 bases, leaving 10 bases between them. The CDR3 loop is CASSWGLVQYF. The CDR3 region has the DNA TGTGCCAGCAGTTGGGGACTGGTGCAGTACTTC.

This clone appeared a single time. An end of the junction does not agree with germline; a read error may underlie this. The chain carries TRBV10-3 and TRBJ1-6; D may be TRBD1 (5 bases). The CDR3 totals 12 residues. In germline, CDR1 is ENHRY, CDR2 SYGVKD. The CDR3 reads CASARANSPLHF. The CDR3 bases are TGCGCCTCGGCCAGGGCTAATTCACCCCTCCACTTT.